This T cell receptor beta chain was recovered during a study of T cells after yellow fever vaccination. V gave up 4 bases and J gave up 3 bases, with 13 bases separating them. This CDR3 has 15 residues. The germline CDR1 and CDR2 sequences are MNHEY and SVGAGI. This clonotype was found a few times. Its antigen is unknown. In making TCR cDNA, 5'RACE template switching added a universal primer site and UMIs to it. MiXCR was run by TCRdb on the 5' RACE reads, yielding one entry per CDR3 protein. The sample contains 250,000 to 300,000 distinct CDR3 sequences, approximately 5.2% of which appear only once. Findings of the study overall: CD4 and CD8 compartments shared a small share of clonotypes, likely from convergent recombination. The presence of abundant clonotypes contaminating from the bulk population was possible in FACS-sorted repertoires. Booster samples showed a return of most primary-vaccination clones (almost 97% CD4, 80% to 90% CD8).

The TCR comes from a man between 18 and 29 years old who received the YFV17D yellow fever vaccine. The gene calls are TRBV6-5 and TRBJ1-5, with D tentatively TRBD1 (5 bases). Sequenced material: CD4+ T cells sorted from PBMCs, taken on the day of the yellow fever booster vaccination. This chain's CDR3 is CASSSTGHPNQPQHF. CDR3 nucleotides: TGTGCCAGCAGTTCCACCGGACACCCCAATCAGCCCCAGCATTTT.